One and the same sample provided the 22 T cell receptor beta chains below, sequenced in a study of OX40 agonist ivuxolimab in advanced cancers. TCRdb's table, derived via immunoSEQ multiplex PCR, lists solely in-frame clones and lacks some. This table holds 90,000 to 120,000 clones, under 95% found once. The specimen was CD4+ or CD8+ T cells sorted from blood, collected in a trial of the OX40 agonist ivuxolimab. These receptors all come from an adult with an advanced solid tumor such as melanoma, head and neck, liver or kidney cancer.

V is TRBV4-3 and J is TRBJ1-5; tentatively, D is TRBD1 (5 bases). Trimming took 4 bases from V and 3 from J, leaving 16 bases between them. Germline V gene data show CDR1 as LGHNA and CDR2 as YSLEER. The CDR3 runs 16 residues. The CDR3: CASSPKSDSYNQPQHF. The CDR3 region has the DNA TGCGCCAGCAGCCCCAAATCAGACAGTTACAATCAGCCCCAGCATTTT.

The genes are TRBV5-1 and TRBJ2-1; perhaps TRBD1 as D (6 bases). The germline gives CDR1 SGHRS, CDR2 YFSETQ. V gave up 0 bases and J gave up 3 bases, with 10 bases separating them. CDR3 length: 15 residues. CDR3 sequence: CASSLDRDLYNEQFF. The CDR3 region has the DNA TGCGCCAGCAGCTTGGACAGGGATCTCTACAATGAGCAGTTCTTC.

V gene TRBV6-5 combines with J gene TRBJ1-3, with D unclear. CDR3 length: 15 amino acids. The V gene's germline CDR1 is MNHEY and CDR2 SVGAGI. Trimming removed 6 bases at V and 0 bases at J, with 12 bases between. CDR3: CASSRSESSGNTIYF. DNA for the CDR3: TGTGCCAGCAGCAGGTCGGAAAGCTCTGGAAACACCATATATTTT.

The V gene is TRBV9, the J gene TRBJ2-5; the match to TRBD2 covers 14 bases. CDR3 length: 17 amino acids. The germline gives CDR1 SGDLS, CDR2 YYNGEE. The ends lost 0 bases at V and 5 bases at J; junction bases unmatched: 6. In nucleotides, the CDR3 is TGTGCCAGCAGCGTAGAGGGACTAGCGGGAGTTGGGGAGACCCAGTACTTC. It is translated as CASSVEGLAGVGETQYF. The full variable domain, completed using reference TRBV9 and TRBJ2-5, is DSGVTQTPKHLITATGQRVTLRCSPRSGDLSVYWYQQSLDQGLQFLIQYYNGEERAKGNILERFSAQQFPDLHSELNLSSLELGDSALYFCASSVEGLAGVGETQYFGPGTRLLVL.

The J gene is TRBJ2-1, the V gene TRBV5-1; a weak D match, TRBD1 (8 bases). Germline CDR1 and CDR2: SGHRS and YFSETQ. Trimming removed 0 bases at V and 5 bases at J, with 12 bases between. This CDR3 comprises 15 residues. CDR3 coding DNA: TGCGCCAGCAGCTTGGGACAGGGGAGGGACAATGAGCAGTTCTTC. Encoded protein: CASSLGQGRDNEQFF.

The chain combines TRBV5-8 with TRBJ2-7; TRBD1 agrees at 9 bases. The CDR3 length is 15 residues. The V gene end was trimmed by 4 bases and the J gene end by 1 base; junction bases not matched to a gene: 6. Germline V CDR1 and CDR2: SGHTS, YDEGEE. CDR3 loop: CASSRTGTGSYEQYF. In nucleotides, the CDR3 is TGTGCCAGCAGCAGGACCGGGACAGGGTCCTACGAGCAGTACTTC. The entire variable domain, with the rest obtained from reference TRBV5-8 and TRBJ2-7, is as follows: EAGVTQSPTHLIKTRGQQATLRCSPISGHTSVYWYQQALGLGLQFLLWYDEGEERNRGNFPPRFSGRQFPNYSSELNVNALELEDSALYLCASSRTGTGSYEQYFGPGTRLTVT.

The CDR3: CASSPAGRLSTEAFF. The CDR3 DNA sequence: TGTGCCAGCAGCCCGGCGGGCCGACTGAGCACTGAAGCTTTCTTT. The gene calls are TRBV5-6 and TRBJ1-1; no firm D call. V shed 4 bases and J shed 4 bases, with 17 bases lying between them. The CDR3 covers 15 residues. Germline V CDR1 and CDR2: SGHDT, YYEEEE. Full variable domain (missing parts from reference TRBV5-6 and TRBJ1-1): DAGVTQSPTHLIKTRGQQVTLRCSPKSGHDTVSWYQQALGQGPQFIFQYYEEEERQRGNFPDRFSGHQFPNYSSELNVNALLLGDSALYLCASSPAGRLSTEAFFGQGTRLTVV.

The chain combines TRBV6-1 with TRBJ1-1; a weak D match, TRBD1 (6 bases). V lost 7 bases and J lost 3, with 15 bases in between. In germline, CDR1 is MNHNS, CDR2 SASEGT. CDR3 length: 14 residues. In DNA, the CDR3 is TGTGCCAGCACCCGAGGGGGGGCCGACACTGAAGCTTTCTTT. It translates to CASTRGGADTEAFF.

The chain uses TRBV7-3 and TRBJ1-1; D uncertain. The germline gives CDR1 SGHTA, CDR2 FQGTGA. V was clipped by 2 bases and J by 4 bases, with 17 bases between them. The length of the CDR3 is 16 residues. The CDR3 nucleotides read TGTGCCAGCAGCTTACCCAGACCCGGCGGGGTCACTGAAGCTTTCTTT. This translates into CASSLPRPGGVTEAFF.

The CDR3 reads CASVRGGQVRAGELFF. The CDR3 DNA is TGTGCCAGCGTACGGGGGGGACAGGTTAGAGCCGGGGAGCTGTTTTTT. This sequence joins TRBV28 and TRBJ2-2, with D perhaps matching TRBD1 or TRBD2 (8 bases each). Germline V lookup: CDR1 MDHEN, CDR2 SYDVKM. The CDR3 runs to 16 residues. V lost 8 bases, J lost 6 bases, and 22 bases lay in between.

This clone came up once. The chain employs TRBV9 and TRBJ1-1; D is unclear. Germline CDR1 SGDLS, CDR2 YYNGEE. V lost 0 bases to trimming and J lost 1 base, with 10 bases between them. CDR3 length: 15 residues. DNA of the CDR3: TGTGCCAGCAGCGTAGATGGGTTGGCGAACACTGAAGCTTTCTTT. This sequence encodes CASSVDGLANTEAFF.

V is TRBV6-5 and J is TRBJ1-1; no clear D gene. The V and J ends lost 7 bases and 1 base respectively, with 10 bases between them. This CDR3 contains 13 residues. From germline, CDR1 is MNHEY and CDR2 SVGAGI. This CDR3 is CASTPESNTEAFF. The CDR3 bases are TGTGCCAGCACCCCAGAATCGAACACTGAAGCTTTCTTT.

The chain uses TRBV25-1 and TRBJ2-2, with 8 nucleotides matching TRBD1. CDR3 size: 18 residues. J gave up 0 bases and V 3 bases, and 9 bases lay outside the gene matches. CDR1 MGHDK and CDR2 SYGVNS come from the germline V gene. CDR3 amino acids: CASSESTGTGPNTGELFF. CDR3 sequence (DNA): TGTGCCAGCAGTGAGTCAACCGGGACAGGCCCGAACACCGGGGAGCTGTTTTTT.

The chain has TRBV15 and TRBJ2-7; maybe TRBD2 (5 bases). V was cut by 1 base and J by 5 bases, with 15 bases left in between. This CDR3 contains 15 residues. CDR1 is LNHNV, CDR2 YYDKDF, per germline (reference sequence). Here the CDR3 reads CATSRVPGNEDEQYF. As DNA, the CDR3 is TGTGCCACCAGCAGAGTCCCGGGGAACGAGGACGAGCAGTACTTC.

The chain has TRBV27 and TRBJ2-1; 8 bases map to TRBD2. Trimming took 0 bases from V and 9 from J; bases not matched to a gene: 10. Per the germline V gene, CDR1 is MNHEY and CDR2 is SMNVEV (reference sequence). The CDR3 loop spans 16 amino acids. CDR3 protein: CASSLSWTSRGSEQFF. The CDR3 nucleotides read TGTGCCAGCAGTTTATCCTGGACTAGCAGGGGAAGTGAGCAGTTCTTC.

The chain is built from TRBV9 and TRBJ2-7; D gene uncertain. Trimming shortened V by 4 bases and J by 5 bases, and 13 bases separated the two germline ends. This CDR3 is 13 amino acids long. Germline V gene lookup returns CDR1 SGDLS and CDR2 YYNGEE. CDR3 nucleotides: TGTGCCAGCAGCCCCATCGATTTCCACGAGCAGTACTTC. Translation gives CASSPIDFHEQYF.

This clone was seen only once. This chain joins TRBV7-9 and TRBJ1-1; tentative D call: TRBD1 (6 bases). This CDR3 is built from 14 residues. V shed 5 bases and J shed 13 bases, with 23 bases lying between them. Germline lookup yields CDR1 SEHNR and CDR2 FQNEAQ (reference sequence). CDR3 coding DNA: TGTGCCAGCAGCCCACCCCAGGGGCTACTGAAGGATTTCTTT. Translating it yields CASSPPQGLLKDFF.

This clone was seen more than once but under ten times. This chain links TRBV19 with TRBJ2-7, with 8 bases fitting TRBD1. Germline loops: CDR1 LNHDA, CDR2 SQIVND (reference sequence). V trimming: 6 bases; J trimming: 5 bases; junction bases outside the gene matches: 9. This CDR3 spans 14 amino acids. CDR3 in amino acids: CASRRQGASNEQYF. The DNA for the CDR3 is TGTGCCAGTAGAAGGCAGGGGGCATCCAACGAGCAGTACTTC.

The chain links TRBV30 to TRBJ2-5, with 11 bases aligning to TRBD2. V was clipped by 3 bases and J by 2 bases; unmatched bases: 2. The CDR3 runs 14 residues. CDR1 and CDR2 from the germline V gene are GTSNPN and SVGIG (reference sequence). The CDR3 sequence: CAWRLAGAQETQYF. The CDR3 DNA is TGTGCCTGGAGACTAGCGGGAGCGCAAGAGACCCAGTACTTC.

The chain recombines TRBV5-1 with TRBJ2-7; D gene ambiguous. The CDR3 sequence is 14 residues long. Trimming shortened V by 0 bases and J by 0 bases, and 7 bases separated the two germline ends. Germline V CDR1 and CDR2: SGHRS, YFSETQ. The CDR3 spells CASSLEGPSYEQYF. CDR3 nucleotides: TGCGCCAGCAGCTTGGAGGGCCCCTCCTACGAGCAGTACTTC.

The rearrangement uses TRBV18 and TRBJ1-5; D call uncertain. Per germline, CDR1 KGHSH and CDR2 LQKENI. The CDR3 contains 14 residues. Trimming pared 3 bases from V and 6 bases from J, leaving 12 bases between. Here the CDR3 DNA reads TGTGCCAGCTCACCTACGGAAGGGAGTCAGCCCCAGCATTTT. Translated, it gives CASSPTEGSQPQHF.

The chain joins TRBV6-6 to TRBJ2-7; a possible D gene is TRBD1 (6 bases). Trimming took off 6 bases at V and 3 bases at J, with 15 bases between the two ends. The CDR3 length is 14 residues. The germline V gene has CDR1 MNHNY and CDR2 SVGAGI (reference sequence). The DNA for the CDR3 is TGTGCCAGCAGAACAGGGCCACGGGACTACGAGCAGTACTTC. This codes for CASRTGPRDYEQYF.